This TCR beta chain was obtained from a study of early T cells in non-severe SARS-CoV-2 infection. Study overall: Sequencing of unsorted whole blood was done on bulk RNA, leaving chains unpaired. General study points: Anti-spike CD8 responses were favored by VDJdb matching, which missed private and CD4 specificities.

This clonotype has just a few counts. The antigen remains undetermined. Unique molecular identifiers (one per individual cDNA molecule) were attached. Via MiXCR, TCRdb re-called the 5' RACE reads, giving one row per CDR3 protein. The table shows approximately 64,000 distinct CDR3 sequences, with just under 5% occurring only once. V dropped 1 base and J dropped 0; count of bases not matched to a gene: 6. The V gene's germline CDR1 is DFQATT and CDR2 SNEGSKA (reference sequence). The CDR3 covers 16 residues. The chain has TRBV20-1 and TRBJ1-3; TRBD1 agrees at 7 bases. The sample was whole blood. This TCR derives from an adult who was a healthcare worker with PCR-confirmed SARS-CoV-2 infection or an uninfected control (not recorded which). CDR3 DNA: TGCAGTGCTAGAGGGCCGACAGGGAGCTCTGGAAACACCATATATTTT. Translation gives CSARGPTGSSGNTIYF.